This is a list of T cell receptor beta chains from one sample in a study of cytomegalovirus exposure and HLA in healthy donors. Method: immunoSEQ multiplex PCR; TCRdb's copy keeps in-frame clones and lacks some. Among about 130,000 clones listed, 80% to 90% were seen once. Material: PBMCs. The receptors derive from a man aged 50 to 60 in good health and CMV-seronegative. Each CDR3 is given with its conserved first and last residue. The D gene is left open where the match is weak. Size is stated for part of the rows, as once, few or many counts, or as a class when the clone is expanded.

cdr3_nt cdr3_aa clone_size j_call d_call v_call
TGTGCCTGGAGTCCCCTAACAGGGGATAATTCACCCCTCCACTTT CAWSPLTGDNSPLHF NA TRBJ1-6 TRBD1 TRBV30
TGTGCCAGCAGTTCCACTCATGGCGGCTATTTCTACGAGCAGTACTTC CASSSTHGGYFYEQYF NA TRBJ2-7 NA TRBV27
TGCGCCAGCAGCTCCGCAGGGGGCACGGGGAGCAACACAGATACGCAGTATTTT CASSSAGGTGSNTDTQYF NA TRBJ2-3 TRBD1 TRBV5-1
TGTGCCAGCAGGTCGGTTGGGAGTAATGAGCAGTTCTTC CASRSVGSNEQFF NA TRBJ2-1 NA TRBV25-1
TGTGCCAGCAGGTCTGGACAGGGTAACTATGGCTACACCTTC CASRSGQGNYGYTF few TRBJ1-2 TRBD1 TRBV6-5
TGTGCCAGCAGCTTAGGGCAGCACAACTCTGGGGCAAACGTCCTGACTTTC CASSLGQHNSGANVLTF NA TRBJ2-6 NA TRBV7-9
TGCGCCAGCGCCCCGGGAAAGAATGAGCAGTTCTTC CASAPGKNEQFF NA TRBJ2-1 NA TRBV10-1
TGTGCCAGTAGTCACGGGACAGCCCCCTCGGAAGCTTTCTTT CASSHGTAPSEAFF NA TRBJ1-1 TRBD1 TRBV19
TGCGCCAGCAGCCCTGGGTGGGGTCGGGGTCAGCCCCAGCATTTT CASSPGWGRGQPQHF few TRBJ1-5 NA TRBV5-1
TGTGCCAGTAGTATAAGGGGGACAGGGGTAAATGAGCAGTTCTTC CASSIRGTGVNEQFF NA TRBJ2-1 TRBD1 TRBV19
TGTGCCAGCAGTACCACAGGAACAGGGGGCTACGAGCAGTACTTC CASSTTGTGGYEQYF NA TRBJ2-7 TRBD1 TRBV6-5
TGTGCCAGCAGACACAGGGACGGGGACTATGGCTACACCTTC CASRHRDGDYGYTF NA TRBJ1-2 NA TRBV6-1
TGTGCCAGCAGCCCAAACTACGAGCAGTACTTC CASSPNYEQYF NA TRBJ2-7 NA TRBV7-2
TGTGCCTGGAGTGTAACAGGCTCCACTGAAGCTTTCTTT CAWSVTGSTEAFF NA TRBJ1-1 NA TRBV30
TGTGCCAGTACCCCGACAGGATTTGATGGCTACACCTTC CASTPTGFDGYTF NA TRBJ1-2 NA TRBV19
TGTGCCAGCGTAACCCCCTCATCTTGGGGGCCCTCCTACAATGAGCAGTTCTTC CASVTPSSWGPSYNEQFF NA TRBJ2-1 NA TRBV2
TGTGCCATCCACTCGCGGGGGGGCCCCGTTGGACACAATGAGCAGTTCTTC CAIHSRGGPVGHNEQFF few TRBJ2-1 TRBD2 TRBV10-3
TGTGCCAGCAGTTCCGGGGGGATAGCCAAAAACATTCAGTACTTC CASSSGGIAKNIQYF NA TRBJ2-4 TRBD2 TRBV6-1
TGCAGCGTTGAGGGCGGGGGGGCCTATGATGAGCAGTTCTTC CSVEGGGAYDEQFF NA TRBJ2-1 TRBD2 TRBV29-1
TGTGCCAGTAGTAAGACAGGGGATACGGAGGGCTACACCTTC CASSKTGDTEGYTF NA TRBJ1-2 TRBD1 TRBV19
TGTGCCTGGAGTCAGGGGGCCGGTGGAAACACCATATATTTT CAWSQGAGGNTIYF NA TRBJ1-3 TRBD1 TRBV30
TGTGCCAGCAGCCTCGACAGGGCTGAAGCTTTCTTT CASSLDRAEAFF NA TRBJ1-1 TRBD1 TRBV14
TGTGCCAGCAGCCCTCCCCATGGGGAGCAATTTAATGAAAAACTGTTTTTT CASSPPHGEQFNEKLFF NA TRBJ1-4 NA TRBV7-9
TGTGCCAGCAGCCAAGCCACCGGGACAAGTCTTTCGGAGCAGTACTTC CASSQATGTSLSEQYF NA TRBJ2-7 NA TRBV4-2
TGTGCCAGCACAGCCGGGACTGGGGCCTACGAGCAGTACTTC CASTAGTGAYEQYF NA TRBJ2-7 NA TRBV2
TGTGCCAGCTCACGAGGAGGGCCAAATCAGCCCCAGCATTTT CASSRGGPNQPQHF few TRBJ1-5 NA TRBV18
TGTGCCAGCACCTCTAGCGGGGGCCGTTCCTACGAGCAGTACTTC CASTSSGGRSYEQYF once TRBJ2-7 TRBD2 TRBV5-4
TGTGCCATCAGTGGGACTAGCGGGGGAAGCCGGGGTTCGACAGATACGCAGTATTTT CAISGTSGGSRGSTDTQYF NA TRBJ2-3 TRBD2 TRBV10-3
TGTGCCAGCAGTTCCCTTGGACAGGGAGGAACTGAAGCTTTCTTT CASSSLGQGGTEAFF NA TRBJ1-1 TRBD1 TRBV6-5
TGCGCCAGCAGGGGCGTCTCGCAGTACTTC CASRGVSQYF few TRBJ2-4 NA TRBV4-1
TGTGCCAGCAGGGCCGGGACTAGCGCCGAGACCCAGTACTTC CASRAGTSAETQYF NA TRBJ2-5 TRBD2 TRBV5-4
TGTGCCACCAGTTCCCTCTCGGAGACCCAGTACTTC CATSSLSETQYF NA TRBJ2-5 NA TRBV15
TGTGCCTGGAGGGGGGGGGCCCTCCTTGCCAATGAGCAGTTCTTC CAWRGGALLANEQFF NA TRBJ2-1 NA TRBV30
TGTGCCAGCAGTGTTCGTGCAACTAATGAAAAACTGTTTTTT CASSVRATNEKLFF few TRBJ1-4 NA TRBV2
TGTGCCAGCAGTTTATCGGGGCATCAGCCCCAGCATTTT CASSLSGHQPQHF NA TRBJ1-5 NA TRBV27
TGTGCCAGCAGCATACTTGGGACAGACTATGGCTACACCTTC CASSILGTDYGYTF NA TRBJ1-2 TRBD1 TRBV7-8
TGTGCCAGCAGCGCCGAGGGGGCCGGGGAGCTGTTTTTT CASSAEGAGELFF NA TRBJ2-2 NA TRBV9
TGTGCCAGCAACTTGATGCGCAATGAGCAGTTCTTC CASNLMRNEQFF NA TRBJ2-1 NA TRBV13
TGTGCCAGCAGCCTCCTAGTAATAGGTAGTTTCTACGAGCAGTACTTC CASSLLVIGSFYEQYF NA TRBJ2-7 NA TRBV4-2
TGTGCCAGCAGTTACGGCAGTACGGAGACCCAGTACTTC CASSYGSTETQYF NA TRBJ2-5 NA TRBV6-5
TGTGCCAGCAACGTACAGGGAAATAGCAATCAGCCCCAGCATTTT CASNVQGNSNQPQHF NA TRBJ1-5 NA TRBV2
TGCAGCGTCGGTACCGGGACAGGGGTAGGCTACACCTTC CSVGTGTGVGYTF NA TRBJ1-2 TRBD1 TRBV29-1